This entry lists 16 T cell receptor beta chains sequenced from one sample in a study of T cells in Graves' hyperthyroidism and ophthalmopathy. Amplification of TCR beta CDR3 regions was performed using RNA transcripts as template. TCR CDR3 underwent first-round RT-PCR with the HTBI primer set. TCRdb called the multiplex PCR reads again in MiXCR, with one record for every CDR3 protein. The data contain more than 300,000 distinct CDR3 sequences, about 18% of them singletons. The sequenced material came from blood. These receptors came from a man younger than 35 with Graves' ophthalmopathy.

Ten or more counts support this clonotype. The chain recombines TRBV6-1 with TRBJ1-2, with D possibly being TRBD1 (5 bases). Germline lookup yields CDR1 MNHNS and CDR2 SASEGT. The CDR3 covers 13 residues. The V end lost 4 bases, the J end lost 6 bases, and 12 bases lay between the germline ends. The CDR3 loop reads CASSAQALDGYTF. DNA for the CDR3: TGTGCCAGCAGTGCACAGGCGCTTGATGGCTACACCTTC.

The sample holds a few counts of this clonotype. The rearrangement uses TRBV4-1 and TRBJ1-4; unclear D gene. Per the germline V gene, CDR1 is MGHRA and CDR2 is YSYEKL. The CDR3 runs to 15 residues. With 2 bases removed from V and 0 bases from J, the gap between germline ends came to 7 bases. CDR3 DNA: TGCGCCAGCAGCCAACCGGGAACAACTAATGAAAAACTGTTTTTT. It translates to CASSQPGTTNEKLFF.

This clonotype was seen repeatedly, ten times or more. This chain links TRBV2 with TRBJ1-1; no firm D call. The CDR3 spans 14 residues. Germline V lookup: CDR1 SNHLY, CDR2 FYNNEI. The V and J ends lost 5 bases and 0 bases respectively, with 10 bases between them. CDR3 sequence: CASSPDFMNTEAFF. The CDR3 DNA sequence: TGTGCCAGCAGTCCGGATTTTATGAACACTGAAGCTTTCTTT.

This clonotype was found many times. The chain joins TRBV7-9 to TRBJ2-5; D gene ambiguous. CDR1 and CDR2 (germline): SEHNR, FQNEAQ (reference sequence). The germline V and J ends were trimmed by 2 bases and 2 bases, with 9 bases remaining between them. The CDR3 is 14 amino acids. The CDR3 loop reads CASSLSKVQETQYF. As DNA, the CDR3 is TGTGCCAGCAGCTTATCAAAGGTACAAGAGACCCAGTACTTC.

This rearrangement joins TRBV7-9 to TRBJ1-5; D uncertain. The ends were cut back, 1 base at V and 1 base at J, with 11 bases in the middle. This CDR3 is built from 16 residues. Germline V gives CDR1 SEHNR, CDR2 FQNEAQ (reference sequence). CDR3 nucleotide sequence: TGTGCCAGCAGCTTAGGGGCAGCCGGAAGCAATCAGCCCCAGCATTTT. Its translation: CASSLGAAGSNQPQHF.

A remark on this clonotype: At one of its ends the junction is not consistent with the germline gene, which may arise from a read error. This rearrangement joins TRBV11-3 to TRBJ2-7, with 7 bases fitting TRBD2. The V gene's germline CDR1 is SGHNT and CDR2 YENEEA. The CDR3 runs 14 residues. The CDR3 here is CASSEAGPSYKQYF. As DNA, the CDR3 is TGTGCCAGCAGCGAAGCGGGACCGAGCTACAAGCAGTACTTC.

This clonotype appeared many times. The J gene is TRBJ2-3, the V gene TRBV10-3, with 8 positions matching TRBD2. The CDR3 is made up of 14 amino acids. Germline trimming cut 6 bases from V and 2 bases from J; bases unmatched to any gene: 4. Looked up from germline, CDR1 is ENHRY and CDR2 is SYGVKD. CDR3 in DNA: TGTGCCATCAGCGGGGGGGACCTCACAGATACGCAGTATTTT. Translated, it gives CAISGGDLTDTQYF.

The chain carries TRBV20-1 and TRBJ1-4; TRBD1 matches at 8 bases. CDR1 DFQATT and CDR2 SNEGSKA come from the germline V gene (reference sequence). V lost 0 bases to trimming and J lost 10 bases; unmatched junction nucleotides: 13. This CDR3 region has 16 residues. The CDR3 region has the DNA TGCAGTGCTAGAGATCTCTGGAGACAGGGGACCGGAAAACTGTTTTTT. Translating gives CSARDLWRQGTGKLFF.

Many counts were recorded for this clonotype. The rearrangement links TRBV5-1 to TRBJ1-1, with D unclear. Trimming pared 1 base from V and 8 bases from J, leaving 15 bases between. The CDR3 contains 14 residues. Germline assignment: CDR1 SGHRS and CDR2 YFSETQ. The CDR3 is CASSLFGPTKEAFF. The CDR3, as DNA: TGCGCCAGCAGCTTGTTCGGACCCACTAAAGAAGCTTTCTTT.

There are a few counts of this clonotype. The chain couples TRBV6-1 to TRBJ2-7; no definite D call. V was clipped by 0 bases and J by 2 bases, with 11 bases between them. Germline V gives CDR1 MNHNS, CDR2 SASEGT. This CDR3 is built from 15 residues. The CDR3 here is CASSEAPGRPYEQYF. The CDR3 DNA reads TGTGCCAGCAGTGAAGCTCCTGGACGCCCCTACGAGCAGTACTTC.

The genes are TRBV9 and TRBJ2-7; D not resolved. Germline-derived CDR1 and CDR2 are SGDLS and YYNGEE. Trimming stripped 3 bases from V and 3 bases from J, with 10 bases between. The CDR3 has 13 amino acids. CDR3 bases: TGTGCCAGCAGCGGCAGTGATGGCTACGAGCAGTACTTC. The encoded protein is CASSGSDGYEQYF.

This clonotype was seen only once. The chain couples TRBV7-6 to TRBJ1-1, with 8 bases that match TRBD1. The CDR3 sequence is 15 residues long. The V gene's germline CDR1 is SGHVS and CDR2 FNYEAQ. The V segment lost 5 bases and the J segment 0 bases; nucleotides outside the gene matches: 5. CDR3 coding DNA: TGTGCCAGCAGCCGGGGACAGGAGATGAACACTGAAGCTTTCTTT. Translation gives CASSRGQEMNTEAFF. The full variable domain, completed using reference TRBV7-6 and TRBJ1-1, is GAGVSQSPRYKVTKRGQDVALRCDPISGHVSLYWYRQALGQGPEFLTYFNYEAQQDKSGLPNDRFSAERPEGSISTLTIQRTEQRDSAMYRCASSRGQEMNTEAFFGQGTRLTVV.

This clonotype was seen at least ten times. This chain joins TRBV7-6 and TRBJ2-5, with TRBD2 identical over 7 bases. The germline gives CDR1 SGHVS, CDR2 FNYEAQ. Trimming removed 4 bases from V and 4 bases from J; junction bases left unmatched: 6. This CDR3 has 14 residues. CDR3 in DNA: TGTGCCAGCAGCTACCTCTCGGGGGGAGAGACCCAGTACTTC. It codes for CASSYLSGGETQYF.

A word on this clonotype: It may be a read error: a sequence one base away is much more abundant. V and J are TRBV13 and TRBJ2-7, with no clear D. The J call may be wrong; the DNA end is better matched by TRBJ2-1. The CDR3 loop spans 12 amino acids. Germline V CDR1 and CDR2: PRHDT, FYEKMQ (reference sequence). The CDR3 bases are TGTGCCAGCAGCTCCAGCTCCTACGAGCAGTTCTTC. It yields the protein CASSSSSYEQFF.

This clonotype was counted at least ten times. The chain is built from TRBV20-1 and TRBJ1-1; TRBD1 is a possible D gene (5 bases). Germline-derived CDR1 and CDR2 are DFQATT and SNEGSKA (reference sequence). The CDR3 loop spans 11 amino acids. V lost 2 bases and J lost 10, with 11 bases in between. The CDR3 region has the DNA TGCAGTGCTAGAAATCCCACAGGAGCTTTCTTT. Its protein product is CSARNPTGAFF.

This clonotype has ten or more counts. The J gene is TRBJ2-5, the V gene TRBV11-2; perhaps TRBD1 as D (6 bases). The V and J ends lost 5 bases and 9 bases respectively, with 19 bases between them. The CDR3 extends over 14 amino acids. Germline loops: CDR1 SGHAT, CDR2 FQNNGV. CDR3 amino acids: CASSQSWGTGSQYF. The CDR3 nucleotides are TGTGCCAGCAGCCAAAGTTGGGGAACAGGGTCCCAGTACTTC. Drawing the rest from reference TRBV11-2 and TRBJ2-5, the complete variable domain is EAGVAQSPRYKIIEKRQSVAFWCNPISGHATLYWYQQILGQGPKLLIQFQNNGVVDDSQLPKDRFSAERLKGVDSTLKIQPAKLEDSAVYLCASSQSWGTGSQYFGPGTRLLVL.